This TCR beta chain comes out of a study of blood T cell repertoires in COVID-19. Whole-study context: Samples taken during acute and convalescent COVID-19 were collected in the United States, Italy and Spain. The cDNA or gDNA used as material had been derived from T cells, B-cell-depleted T cells, or PBMCs.

The V gene lost 4 bases and the J gene lost 5 bases, with 9 bases spanning the gap. Germline V gene data show CDR1 as MDHEN and CDR2 as SYDVKM. CDR3 length: 13 amino acids. In the original workflow: From reference gene primer amplification, estimates of nucleated cell counts were derived. TCRdb's table, derived via immunoSEQ multiplex PCR, lists solely in-frame clones and lacks some. V, J and clone size were drawn from that table, and D and trimming were deduced from the DNA. The sample has 200,000 to 250,000 clones; roughly 82% are singletons. This TCR derives from a woman between 65 and 79 years old with acute or convalescent COVID-19. Material for sequencing was peripheral blood. The chain joins TRBV28 to TRBJ1-5, with D uncertain. CDR3 residues: CASSSPPDQPQHF. The CDR3 region has the DNA TGTGCCAGCAGTTCCCCCCCGGATCAGCCCCAGCATTTT.